The sequence of this T cell receptor (beta chain) was determined in a study of blood T cells in healthy people across ages. A J-beta primer mix and a sample-barcoded 5' primer were used in a second PCR of roughly 6 to 11 cycles. TCRdb reprocessed the 5' RACE reads via MiXCR and lists one record per CDR3 protein. There are hundreds of thousands of distinct CDR3 sequences in the sample; more than 25% occur only once, and about 18% lies in the top ten. The CDR3 contains 13 residues. Trimming left V 4 bases short and J 6 bases short, with 11 bases between. CDR1 is SGHRS and CDR2 is YFSETQ in the germline V gene. This clonotype was recorded many times.

The origin of this receptor is a woman of 80 years or more in good health. The sequenced sample consisted of blood. This chain links TRBV5-1 with TRBJ2-1, with D possibly matching TRBD1 (6 bases). CDR3 in amino acids: CASSPQGLNEQFF. The CDR3 DNA sequence: TGCGCCAGCAGCCCCCAGGGGCTCAATGAGCAGTTCTTC.